This T cell receptor (beta chain) was recorded in a study of shared clonotypes between healthy human individuals. On the study more broadly: Three plates were used per donor for CD4 naive, three for CD4 memory, two for CD8 naive and one for CD8 memory.

Study-wide points: Memory subsets generally showed smaller estimated richness than naive subsets did. The study found about 5% of naive CD4 clonotypes shared across several donors.

Once extracted for a subset, genomic DNA was divided evenly among several immunoSEQ plates. Repertoires were generated with immunoSEQ multiplex PCR, while TCRdb's copy carries only in-frame clones and drops some. This sample yields 2 million to 2.5 million clones, of which approximately 95% are seen a single time; 0.39% belongs to the top ten. Comment on this clone: Antigen specificity is unknown.

The germline gives CDR1 MDHEN, CDR2 SYDVKM. Trimming cost V 3 bases and J 3 bases, with 12 bases left between them. This CDR3 comprises 14 residues. The J gene is TRBJ2-7, the V gene TRBV28, with D unresolved. Sequencing was performed on naive CD4+ T cells from PBMCs. Subset of the sample: CD45RA+ positively selected. This clonotype originated in a man between 18 and 29 years old in good health. Some clones in this sample may be carry-over from other donors' samples. The CDR3 spells CASSFTSTNYEQYF. CDR3 coding DNA: TGTGCCAGCAGTTTCACGTCAACCAACTACGAGCAGTACTTC.